This record concerns one TCR beta chain sequence. Antigen specificity is unknown. Germline-derived CDR1 and CDR2 are SGHKS and YYEKEE (reference sequence). This CDR3 spans 15 amino acids. The ends were cut back, 4 bases at V and 4 bases at J, with 17 bases in the middle. This sample is drawn from a study of vaccination and CD4 T cells after COVID-19. Study-wide background: Post-COVID sampling occurred a median 101 days after diagnosis (range 35 to 161).

Sample treatment: roughly 10-day PBMC culture with coronavirus spike peptide pools or control peptides (ViraFEST assay). The ViraFEST method relied on peptide pools to expand antigen-specific T cells, followed by TCR sequencing. Culture of approximately 2.1 million PBMCs per well took place with 8.5 to 10 IU/ml IL-2 and 8.5 to 10 ug/ml peptide pools. With the Oncomine TCR Beta short-read assay, DNA from cultured CD4+ T cells was sequenced. TCRdb re-called the PCR reads with MiXCR, one entry per CDR3 protein. The sample gives about 10,000 distinct CDR3 sequences, 40% to 50% of which show up once; over 25% is in the top ten.

Sequencing was carried out using CD4+ T cells from blood, cultured in vitro. The chain is built from TRBV5-5 and TRBJ1-1; D gene uncertain. The receptor comes from a human donor who had recovered from COVID-19. CDR3 nucleotide sequence: TGTGCCAGCAGCGTCCCTCGATCTTCGAGCACTGAAGCTTTCTTT. Protein: CASSVPRSSSTEAFF.